This entry describes one TCR beta chain. Its antigen is unknown. The data are from a study of CD8 T cells in ankylosing spondylitis. Via MiXCR, TCRdb re-called the 5' RACE reads, giving one row per CDR3 protein. The sample holds around 220,000 distinct CDR3 sequences; approximately 16% are singletons and the top ten take about two fifths. Points from the study as a whole: Reports say disease-linked clones showed up significantly more in matched ankylosing spondylitis synovial fluid. Apparently characteristic of ankylosing spondylitis blood was a TCR beta motif (roughly eight highly homologous variants).

Germline lookup yields CDR1 SQVTM and CDR2 ANQGSEA. V lost 0 bases to trimming and J lost 3 bases, with 15 bases between them. The CDR3 extends over 16 amino acids. The sample was blood, either unsorted or a sorted T cell fraction (not recorded which). The chain uses TRBV29-1 and TRBJ2-1; tentatively, D is TRBD1 (6 bases). This sequence was found in a male donor with ankylosing spondylitis. CDR3 bases: TGCAGCGTTGAAGATAAAGAACAGGGAGACTACAATGAGCAGTTCTTC. Translation gives CSVEDKEQGDYNEQFF.